Each of the 20 T cell receptor beta chains below was sequenced from the same sample in a study of blood T cell repertoires in COVID-19. Assay: immunoSEQ multiplex PCR; the TCRdb copy retains only in-frame clones and omits some. Among a few hundred thousand clones listed, about 91% were seen once. The sequencing input was peripheral blood. These receptors were taken from a woman aged 25-40 years with COVID-19, enrolled during active disease.

The V gene is TRBV2, the J gene TRBJ1-5; no definite D call. Trimming took 7 bases from V and 7 from J, leaving 14 bases between them. The germline V gene has CDR1 SNHLY and CDR2 FYNNEI. CDR3 length: 13 residues. The CDR3 DNA is TGTGCCAGCACCCATGGGGAGAGGCAGCCCCAGCATTTT. Translated: CASTHGERQPQHF. Complete variable domain (other parts from reference TRBV2 and TRBJ1-5): EPEVTQTPSHQVTQMGQEVILRCVPISNHLYFYWYRQILGQKVEFLVSFYNNEISEKSEIFDDQFSVERPDGSNFTLKIRSTKLEDSAMYFCASTHGERQPQHFGDGTRLSIL.

The chain employs TRBV7-8 and TRBJ1-1; possibly TRBD1 for D (6 bases). Trimming removed 5 bases at V and 4 bases at J, with 14 bases between. The CDR3 runs 14 residues. Germline assignment: CDR1 SGHVS and CDR2 FQNEAQ. CDR3 nucleotide sequence: TGTGCCAGCAGCAACAGGGTCGGTAGCACTGAAGCTTTCTTT. This gives the protein CASSNRVGSTEAFF.

This clone occurred a few times. The chain carries TRBV7-8 and TRBJ2-3; 7 bases agree with TRBD1. Germline lookup yields CDR1 SGHVS and CDR2 FQNEAQ. The CDR3 is made up of 12 amino acids. Trimming removed 5 bases from V and 9 bases from J; junction bases left unmatched: 5. The CDR3: CASSRDRDTQYF. The CDR3, as DNA: TGTGCCAGCAGCAGAGACAGGGACACGCAGTATTTT.

The V call is TRBV18, the J call TRBJ2-2; TRBD1 agrees at 9 bases. CDR1 KGHSH and CDR2 LQKENI come from the germline V gene. This CDR3 contains 16 residues. The junction had 2 bases not matched to a gene; V was cut back by 2 bases and J by 1 base. This CDR3 reads CASSPATGGNTGELFF. For the CDR3, the DNA is TGTGCCAGCTCACCAGCGACAGGGGGGAACACCGGGGAGCTGTTTTTT.

The V call is TRBV19, the J call TRBJ2-2; 9 bases align to TRBD2. This CDR3 is 15 amino acids long. Per the germline V gene, CDR1 is LNHDA and CDR2 is SQIVND (reference sequence). Losses at the gene ends were 5 bases for V and 6 bases for J; bases not matched to a gene: 7. The chain's CDR3 is CASSVSAGGSGELFF. DNA for the CDR3: TGTGCCAGTAGTGTGTCAGCGGGGGGTTCCGGGGAGCTGTTTTTT.

The CDR3 coding sequence is TGTGCCAGCAGTTACCTGGGAGCGACTAATGAAAAACTGTTTTTT. Protein product: CASSYLGATNEKLFF. The chain recombines TRBV6-2 or TRBV6-3 with TRBJ1-4; D gene uncertain. V shed 2 bases and J shed 2 bases, with 9 bases lying between them. The CDR3 runs to 15 residues. Looked up from germline, CDR1 is MNHEY and CDR2 is SVGEGT.

The genes are TRBV29-1 and TRBJ2-1, with TRBD1 identical over 8 bases. Germline values: CDR1 SQVTM, CDR2 ANQGSEA. V gave up 4 bases and J gave up 6 bases; unmatched junction bases: 5. CDR3 length equals 13 residues. CDR3 coding DNA: TGCAGCGTTGGAGGACAGGGCACCAATGAGCAGTTCTTC. Translating gives CSVGGQGTNEQFF.

The V call is TRBV10-2, the J call TRBJ2-2, with TRBD1 matching over 10 bases. This CDR3 contains 15 residues. Germline V gene sequence: CDR1 WSHSY, CDR2 SAAADI. Here the CDR3 DNA reads TGCGCTATCAAGGAGGGACAGGGGTACACCGGGGAGCTGTTTTTT. Encoded protein: CAIKEGQGYTGELFF.

This chain uses TRBV6-6 with TRBJ1-1; 8 bases match TRBD1. Looked up from germline, CDR1 is MNHNY and CDR2 is SVGAGI (reference sequence). Trimming removed 2 bases from V and 5 bases from J; junction bases left unmatched: 10. The CDR3 totals 16 residues. CDR3: CASSYPQGAKGTEAFF. DNA of the CDR3: TGTGCCAGCAGTTACCCGCAGGGGGCAAAGGGGACTGAAGCTTTCTTT.

This chain uses TRBV19 with TRBJ2-1; 7 bases fit TRBD1. The CDR3 is 16 amino acids. The trim removed 3 bases at V and 6 bases at J, leaving 11 bases unmatched. Per germline, CDR1 LNHDA and CDR2 SQIVND (reference sequence). CDR3 DNA: TGTGCCAGTAGTATCAGCGACAGGGTCAAAGGCAATGAGCAGTTCTTC. Its protein is CASSISDRVKGNEQFF.

The rearrangement joins TRBV24-1 to TRBJ2-1; 7 bases align to TRBD1. The CDR3 is 16 residues long. Germline lookup yields CDR1 KGHDR and CDR2 SFDVKD. The V segment lost 2 bases and the J segment 9 bases; nucleotides outside the gene matches: 12. Written as DNA, the CDR3 is TGTGCCACCAGTGATTATCGGGCAGGGGGTTCTGGTGAGCAGTTCTTC. Its protein product is CATSDYRAGGSGEQFF.

The gene calls are TRBV6-5 and TRBJ2-1, with TRBD1 matching over 8 bases. V shed 7 bases and J 8 bases; nucleotides not matched to a gene: 13. Germline loops: CDR1 MNHEY, CDR2 SVGAGI. The CDR3 covers 15 residues. DNA for the CDR3: TGTGCCAGCAAGGACAGGGTGTCCGGTATCTATGAGCAGTTCTTC. It translates to CASKDRVSGIYEQFF.

The chain is built from TRBV11-1 and TRBJ1-1; possibly TRBD1 for D (5 bases). There are 14 residues in the CDR3. Deletions cut 2 bases from V and 4 bases from J, with 11 bases between. Germline assignment: CDR1 SGHAT and CDR2 FQDESV (reference sequence). The CDR3 here is CASSLWGGTTEAFF. CDR3 sequence (DNA): TGTGCCAGCAGCTTATGGGGGGGGACCACTGAAGCTTTCTTT.

This chain connects TRBV7-2 to TRBJ2-1, with 7 bases that match TRBD2. CDR1 is SGHTA and CDR2 is FQGNSA in the germline V gene. J was trimmed by 4 bases and V by 5 bases; bases with no gene match: 11. The CDR3 is made up of 16 amino acids. This chain's CDR3 is CASSPASGASYNEQFF. CDR3 nucleotide sequence: TGTGCCAGCAGCCCGGCTAGCGGAGCCTCTTACAATGAGCAGTTCTTC.

V is TRBV19 and J is TRBJ2-1; 8 bases line up with TRBD1. This CDR3 is built from 16 residues. V was clipped by 5 bases and J by 5 bases; unmatched bases: 11. CDR1 and CDR2 (germline): LNHDA, SQIVND (reference sequence). The CDR3 nucleotides read TGTGCCAGTAGTTCTCCGGACAGGGACGGCAACAATGAGCAGTTCTTC. Translation gives CASSSPDRDGNNEQFF.

This clone was seen just once. The V and J genes are TRBV2 and TRBJ1-2; perhaps TRBD1 as D (6 bases). CDR3 length: 13 amino acids. Germline V gives CDR1 SNHLY, CDR2 FYNNEI. V lost 2 bases and J 4 bases, leaving 8 bases between the germline ends. CDR3 in amino acids: CASSEQGRYGYTF. The CDR3 DNA is TGTGCCAGCAGTGAACAGGGGCGCTATGGCTACACCTTC.

The chain joins TRBV28 to TRBJ1-4; D remains ambiguous. The CDR3 covers 13 residues. V lost 4 bases and J lost 5, with 8 bases in between. The V gene's germline CDR1 is MDHEN and CDR2 SYDVKM. This CDR3 is CASSSGNNEKLFF. The CDR3, as DNA: TGTGCCAGCAGTTCCGGGAACAATGAAAAACTGTTTTTT.

In this sample, this clone turned up a few times. This rearrangement joins TRBV9 to TRBJ2-7, with 7 bases matching TRBD2. Losses at the gene ends were 2 bases for V and 2 bases for J; bases not matched to a gene: 13. This CDR3 region has 17 residues. Germline assignment: CDR1 SGDLS and CDR2 YYNGEE. Written as DNA, the CDR3 is TGTGCCAGCAGCGTTTCCGCTAGCGGCAACATCACCTACGAGCAGTACTTC. Residues: CASSVSASGNITYEQYF.

The chain recombines TRBV24-1 with TRBJ2-1, with TRBD1 matching over 9 bases. The CDR3 runs 14 residues. V trimming: 7 bases; J trimming: 9 bases; junction bases outside the gene matches: 9. Germline V gene sequence: CDR1 KGHDR, CDR2 SFDVKD. The CDR3 DNA reads TGTGCCACCAGCAGGGACAGGGTTTCTAGTGAGCAGTTCTTC. Translated, it gives CATSRDRVSSEQFF.

The V gene is TRBV12-3 or TRBV12-4, the J gene TRBJ2-7, with D possibly matching TRBD1 (5 bases). Trimming pared 5 bases from V and 5 bases from J, leaving 7 bases between. This CDR3 region has 11 residues. This CDR3 reads CASSRGNEQYF. DNA for the CDR3: TGTGCCAGCAGTAGGGGAAACGAGCAGTACTTC.